A single sample is the source of the 23 T cell receptor beta chains below, sequenced in a study of spatial heterogeneity in lung cancer. Whole-study findings and limits: In tumors, expanded intratumoral alpha and beta TCR counts tracked mutation counts.

No cognate antigen is known for these TCRs. Indicated time point: sample taken at primary tumor resection. From the 5' RACE reads, TCRdb called clonotypes with MiXCR, one entry per CDR3 protein. The sample has over 3,000 distinct CDR3 sequences; less than 10% are singletons. The sequences come from lung tumor tissue, collected at surgery. The receptors derive from a male donor with early-stage non-small cell lung cancer.

In this sample, this clonotype turned up many times. This chain links TRBV9 with TRBJ2-5; D remains unclear. Germline V gene sequence: CDR1 SGDLS, CDR2 YYNGEE. V lost 2 bases and J 2 bases, leaving 7 bases between the germline ends. This CDR3 spans 13 amino acids. The CDR3 loop reads CASSVGQQETQYF. The DNA for the CDR3 is TGTGCCAGCAGCGTCGGGCAGCAAGAGACCCAGTACTTC.

This clonotype was counted at least ten times. The J gene is TRBJ1-5, the V gene TRBV3-2; the table calls TRBD1, which could not be checked here. TRBV3-2 is a recognized pseudogene. The CDR3 runs to 18 residues. In DNA, the CDR3 is TGTGCCAGCAGCCATATCCGGGACGTCTGCTATAGCAATCAGCCCCAGCATTTT. Translation gives CASSHIRDVCYSNQPQHF.

This clonotype counts as medium-sized. The chain recombines TRBV7-9 with TRBJ2-3; 7 bases agree with TRBD2. The trim removed 0 bases at V and 9 bases at J, leaving 0 bases unmatched. Germline V gene sequence: CDR1 SEHNR, CDR2 FQNEAQ (reference sequence). CDR3 length equals 12 residues. CDR3 region: CASSLAGGTQYF. As DNA, the CDR3 is TGTGCCAGCAGCTTAGCGGGGGGGACGCAGTATTTT.

The table lists this clonotype with a few counts. The CDR3 DNA follows: TGTGCCAGCAGTCCCCTAGGTAGCGGGCTTTACAATGAGCAGTTCTTC. Translated: CASSPLGSGLYNEQFF. This chain links TRBV27 with TRBJ2-1; 7 bases match TRBD2. The trim removed 5 bases at V and 4 bases at J, leaving 11 bases unmatched. This CDR3 region has 16 residues. Looked up from germline, CDR1 is MNHEY and CDR2 is SMNVEV (reference sequence).

This clonotype was counted many times. This chain connects TRBV7-3 to TRBJ2-2; D is undetermined. Germline CDR1 reads SGHTA; CDR2 reads FQGTGA. CDR3 length equals 13 residues. V was trimmed by 3 bases and J by 7 bases, leaving 9 bases between them. For the CDR3, the DNA is TGTGCCAGCAGCTTTTCAGGATTCGGGGAGCTGTTTTTT. Protein: CASSFSGFGELFF. The full variable domain, completed using reference TRBV7-3 and TRBJ2-2, is GAGVSQTPSNKVTEKGKYVELRCDPISGHTALYWYRQSLGQGPEFLIYFQGTGAADDSGLPNDRFFAVRPEGSVSTLKIQRTERGDSAVYLCASSFSGFGELFFGEGSRLTVL.

This clonotype was observed many times. This chain links TRBV29-1 with TRBJ2-7; 13 bases align to TRBD2. The germline CDR1 and CDR2 sequences are SQVTM and ANQGSEA. This CDR3 has 13 residues. V was pared by 6 bases and J by 5 bases, with 4 bases of the junction left unmatched. Here the CDR3 DNA reads TGCAGCGTAGGACTAGCGGGAGCCAACGAGCAGTACTTC. This codes for CSVGLAGANEQYF.

This clonotype has only a few counts. The CDR3 DNA reads as TGCAGTGCTAGCGGGACGGATTATGGCTACACCTTC. Its translation is CSASGTDYGYTF. This sequence joins TRBV20-1 and TRBJ1-2; D might be TRBD1 (5 bases). The germline CDR1 and CDR2 sequences are DFQATT and SNEGSKA (reference sequence). Trimming stripped 3 bases from V and 5 bases from J, with 10 bases between. CDR3 size: 12 residues.

By share, this clonotype counts as medium-sized. The chain combines TRBV28 with TRBJ1-2, with 7 bases that match TRBD1. CDR1 MDHEN and CDR2 SYDVKM come from the germline V gene. This CDR3 region has 13 residues. After removal of 3 bases from V and 7 bases from J, the junction contained 5 bases not matched to a gene. The CDR3 here is CASSLSGGFGYTF. The CDR3, as DNA: TGTGCCAGCAGTTTGTCAGGGGGTTTTGGCTACACCTTC.

There are a few counts of this clonotype. CDR3 sequence reads: CASSQEWGSTQETQYF. For the CDR3, the DNA is TGCGCCAGCAGCCAAGAATGGGGCTCGACCCAAGAGACCCAGTACTTC. The chain uses TRBV4-3 and TRBJ2-5; a weak D match, TRBD1 (5 bases). CDR1 and CDR2 (germline): LGHNA, YSLEER. Trimming shortened V by 0 bases and J by 1 base, and 12 bases separated the two germline ends. The CDR3 is made up of 16 amino acids.

By sample share, this clonotype is medium-sized. The V and J genes are TRBV14 and TRBJ2-4; D unclear. The CDR3 contains 14 residues. Germline V gene lookup returns CDR1 SGHDN and CDR2 FVKESK. V was trimmed by 2 bases and J by 3 bases, leaving 8 bases between them. The DNA for the CDR3 is TGTGCCAGCAGCCAACTGGGTGGCAAAAACATTCAGTACTTC. Its translation is CASSQLGGKNIQYF.

This clonotype has just a few counts. The chain recombines TRBV29-1 with TRBJ2-1, with D tentatively TRBD1 or TRBD2 (6 bases each). From germline, CDR1 is SQVTM and CDR2 ANQGSEA. The length of the CDR3 is 13 residues. V was shortened by 1 base and J by 9 bases, with 13 bases between the two germline ends. The CDR3 region is CSVEGGAVIEQFF. For the CDR3, the DNA is TGCAGCGTTGAAGGGGGGGCCGTCATTGAGCAGTTCTTC.

This clonotype is deemed medium-sized. This chain connects TRBV5-5 to TRBJ2-5, with D perhaps TRBD2 (6 bases). This CDR3 spans 14 amino acids. V was clipped by 5 bases and J by 2 bases, with 13 bases between them. Germline values: CDR1 SGHKS, CDR2 YYEKEE (reference sequence). CDR3 loop: CASRPTGTQETQYF. The CDR3, as DNA: TGTGCCAGCAGGCCTACCGGGACTCAAGAGACCCAGTACTTC.

Judged by abundance, this clonotype is medium-sized. The chain couples TRBV5-5 to TRBJ2-3; 11 nucleotides align to TRBD1. The germline CDR1 and CDR2 sequences are SGHKS and YYEKEE (reference sequence). The CDR3 totals 15 residues. V lost 1 base, J lost 4 bases, and 2 bases stayed unmatched. CDR3 in DNA: TGTGCCAGCAGCTTGATGGGACAGGGGGCAGATACGCAGTATTTT. Translated: CASSLMGQGADTQYF.

By frequency in the sample, this clonotype is medium-sized. The chain is built from TRBV9 and TRBJ1-1, with D maybe TRBD1 (5 bases). From germline, CDR1 is SGDLS and CDR2 YYNGEE. V lost 4 bases, J lost 5 bases, and 24 bases lay in between. The CDR3 runs to 17 residues. CDR3 DNA sequence: TGTGCCAGCAGCCCGAGGGGCGGGCAGGTGATAGGTACTGAAGCTTTCTTT. Translating gives CASSPRGGQVIGTEAFF.

This clonotype is labeled as medium-sized. This chain joins TRBV9 and TRBJ2-3; a weak D match, TRBD2 (6 bases). There are 14 residues in the CDR3. The germline V gene encodes CDR1 SGDLS and CDR2 YYNGEE. V lost 4 bases and J lost 0, with 9 bases in between. The CDR3 is CASSSGPSTDTQYF. The CDR3 DNA reads as TGTGCCAGCAGCAGCGGGCCCAGCACAGATACGCAGTATTTT.

This clonotype is medium-sized by share. The gene calls are TRBV9 and TRBJ2-3; a possible D gene is TRBD2 (6 bases). The CDR3 totals 15 residues. Germline CDR1 and CDR2: SGDLS and YYNGEE. Trimming took off 3 bases at V and 4 bases at J, with 15 bases between the two ends. The CDR3 spells CASSATGTYPDTQYF. Here the CDR3 DNA reads TGTGCCAGCAGCGCAACCGGGACTTATCCAGATACGCAGTATTTT. The full variable domain, rest sourced from reference TRBV9 and TRBJ2-3, is DSGVTQTPKHLITATGQRVTLRCSPRSGDLSVYWYQQSLDQGLQFLIQYYNGEERAKGNILERFSAQQFPDLHSELNLSSLELGDSALYFCASSATGTYPDTQYFGPGTRLTVL.

This clonotype is medium-sized in the sample. This sequence joins TRBV5-4 and TRBJ2-4, with a possible D match to TRBD1 (5 bases). Trimming removed 5 bases from V and 11 bases from J, with 17 bases in between. Germline V gene lookup returns CDR1 SGHNT and CDR2 YYREEE (reference sequence). This CDR3 comprises 13 residues. CDR3 amino acids: CASRLAGKGLQYF. CDR3 sequence (DNA): TGTGCCAGCAGGCTCGCTGGGAAGGGGCTTCAGTACTTC. The whole variable domain, filled in from reference TRBV5-4 and TRBJ2-4, reads ETGVTQSPTHLIKTRGQQVTLRCSSQSGHNTVSWYQQALGQGPQFIFQYYREEENGRGNFPPRFSGLQFPNYSSELNVNALELDDSALYLCASRLAGKGLQYFGAGTRLSVL.

This clonotype is medium-sized by share. V is TRBV7-9 and J is TRBJ2-2; no reliable D call. CDR3 length equals 14 residues. Germline CDR1 and CDR2: SEHNR and FQNEAQ (reference sequence). Trimming took off 2 bases at V and 3 bases at J, with 7 bases between the two ends. CDR3 DNA: TGTGCCAGCAGCTTATTTCAAGACACCGGGGAGCTGTTTTTT. It codes for CASSLFQDTGELFF.

By sample fraction, this clonotype is medium-sized (0.01 to 0.1%). The rearrangement joins TRBV28 to TRBJ1-2, with 8 nucleotides matching TRBD1. Trimming cost V 4 bases and J 5 bases; bases outside gene matches: 12. This CDR3 spans 16 amino acids. Germline values: CDR1 MDHEN, CDR2 SYDVKM. The CDR3 protein is CASSSIKTGERYGYTF. In nucleotides, the CDR3 is TGTGCCAGCAGTTCCATTAAGACAGGGGAACGGTATGGCTACACCTTC.

By its share, this clonotype is medium-sized (0.01 to 0.1%). This chain's CDR3 is CASTGDGNTIYF. In DNA, the CDR3 is TGTGCCAGCACAGGTGACGGAAACACCATATATTTT. V is TRBV5-6 and J is TRBJ1-3, with D unresolved. Germline CDR1 reads SGHDT; CDR2 reads YYEEEE. The CDR3 has 12 amino acids. Deletions cut 6 bases from V and 4 bases from J, with 8 bases between.

By share, this clonotype counts as medium-sized. The chain carries TRBV20-1 and TRBJ2-5; TRBD2 matches at 9 bases. The V and J ends lost 3 bases and 1 base, in that order; junction bases with no gene match: 6. Germline CDR1 reads DFQATT; CDR2 reads SNEGSKA (reference sequence). CDR3 length equals 15 residues. The DNA of the CDR3 is TGCAGTGCTAGCTATAGCGGGGGCCTCCAAGAGACCCAGTACTTC. Residues: CSASYSGGLQETQYF.

This clonotype is categorized as medium-sized (0.01 to 0.1%). This chain uses TRBV7-9 with TRBJ1-2; D gene unclear. Germline CDR1 reads SEHNR; CDR2 reads FQNEAQ (reference sequence). The CDR3 extends over 14 amino acids. Trimming pared 1 base from V and 4 bases from J, leaving 10 bases between. CDR3 sequence: CASSLGSWSYGYTF. The CDR3 coding sequence is TGTGCCAGCAGCTTAGGTTCCTGGAGCTATGGCTACACCTTC.

This clonotype is classed as medium-sized. V and J are TRBV20-1 and TRBJ2-2, with 7 bases fitting TRBD1. CDR3 length equals 17 residues. Germline CDR1 is DFQATT and CDR2 is SNEGSKA (reference sequence). Trimming at V came to 0 bases and at J to 2 bases, leaving 9 bases not matched to a gene. CDR3 loop: CSARDLGQAPNTGELFF. DNA of the CDR3: TGCAGTGCTAGAGATCTCGGACAGGCCCCTAACACCGGGGAGCTGTTTTTT.